One and the same sample provided the 18 T cell receptor beta chains below, sequenced in a study of CD8 T cells in ankylosing spondylitis. Using its own MiXCR run on the 5' RACE reads, TCRdb lists one record per CDR3 protein. The table lists over 110,000 distinct CDR3 sequences, roughly 8.3% of them singletons. The sample consisted of synovial fluid, either unsorted or a sorted T cell fraction (not recorded which). These receptors were taken from a male donor with ankylosing spondylitis.

This clonotype was counted many times. Mismatch with germline at one junction end may stem from a read error. J is TRBJ1-2 and V is TRBV6-5; D remains unclear. The CDR3 has 12 amino acids. Germline assignment: CDR1 MNHEY and CDR2 SVGAGI. The CDR3 nucleotides read TGTGCCAGCAGTTACCCCCCTGGAGGGCAGATCTTC. Translating it yields CASSYPPGGQIF.

J is TRBJ1-1 and V is TRBV7-9; 10 bases match TRBD1. Trimming removed 4 bases from V and 10 bases from J; junction bases left unmatched: 6. From germline, CDR1 is SEHNR and CDR2 FQNEAQ (reference sequence). The CDR3 loop spans 13 amino acids. CDR3 protein: CASSSRQGARAFF. CDR3 in DNA: TGTGCCAGCAGCTCTAGACAGGGGGCACGAGCTTTCTTT.

The rearrangement joins TRBV6-1 to TRBJ1-3, with D possibly being TRBD1 (6 bases). The V and J ends lost 3 bases and 16 bases respectively, with 22 bases between them. Germline V gives CDR1 MNHNS, CDR2 SASEGT. The CDR3 is 14 amino acids. The CDR3 loop is CASSEVLAGQPRYF. In nucleotides, the CDR3 is TGTGCCAGCAGTGAGGTGCTGGCGGGACAACCCCGCTATTTT.

At least ten counts were recorded for this clonotype. The rearrangement links TRBV5-4 to TRBJ2-5; a weak D match, TRBD2 (7 bases). Looked up from germline, CDR1 is SGHNT and CDR2 is YYREEE (reference sequence). This CDR3 is 13 amino acids long. Trimming left V 5 bases short and J 4 bases short, with 12 bases between. CDR3 bases: TGTGCCAGCAGTAATAGGGGGGGAGAGACCCAGTACTTC. As protein: CASSNRGGETQYF.

This clonotype was detected a few times. V gene TRBV7-2 combines with J gene TRBJ2-3; D not resolved. The germline V and J ends were trimmed by 3 bases and 2 bases, with 9 bases remaining between them. The CDR3 spans 14 residues. Germline values: CDR1 SGHTA, CDR2 FQGNSA. The chain's CDR3 is CASSLVQATDTQYF. As DNA, the CDR3 is TGTGCCAGCAGCTTGGTTCAGGCCACAGATACGCAGTATTTT.

The V gene is TRBV20-1, the J gene TRBJ1-2, with unresolved D. The germline gives CDR1 DFQATT, CDR2 SNEGSKA (reference sequence). The CDR3 extends over 11 amino acids. Trimming took 0 bases from V and 5 from J, leaving 4 bases between them. The CDR3 coding sequence is TGCAGTGCTAGAGACAAATATGGCTACACCTTC. Translation: CSARDKYGYTF.

This clonotype was detected ten times or more. The CDR3 protein is CASSQSYEQYF. The DNA of the CDR3 is TGTGCCAGCAGCCAGAGCTACGAGCAGTACTTC. This chain uses TRBV3-1 with TRBJ2-7; D unclear. Trimming removed 3 bases at V and 3 bases at J, with 3 bases between. The CDR3 loop spans 11 amino acids. Germline V gives CDR1 LGHDT, CDR2 YNNKEL (reference sequence).

This sequence joins TRBV5-1 and TRBJ2-7; D uncertain. V lost 2 bases and J 5 bases, leaving 14 bases between the germline ends. CDR1 is SGHRS, CDR2 YFSETQ, per germline. The length of the CDR3 is 14 residues. This chain's CDR3 is CASSFSPGGDEQYF. CDR3 DNA sequence: TGCGCCAGCAGCTTCTCCCCCGGTGGGGACGAGCAGTACTTC.

This clonotype was picked up many times. This chain links TRBV11-2 with TRBJ1-1; the D is unclear. The CDR3 is made up of 14 amino acids. V lost 5 bases and J 7 bases, leaving 17 bases between the germline ends. Germline V lookup: CDR1 SGHAT, CDR2 FQNNGV. CDR3 loop: CASSLSGKNHEAFF. The CDR3 nucleotides read TGTGCCAGCAGCCTCAGCGGAAAAAATCATGAAGCTTTCTTT.

The chain is built from TRBV25-1 and TRBJ2-5, with unresolved D. The CDR3 contains 12 residues. From germline, CDR1 is MGHDK and CDR2 SYGVNS. V was clipped by 4 bases and J by 7 bases, with 10 bases between them. Written as DNA, the CDR3 is TGTGCCAGCAGTGCCCCCGTCGGGACCCAGTACTTC. Translating it yields CASSAPVGTQYF.

There are a few counts of this clonotype. The chain joins TRBV20-1 to TRBJ2-7, with 10 bases matching TRBD2. V was clipped by 3 bases and J by 4 bases; unmatched bases: 9. Germline V gene data show CDR1 as DFQATT and CDR2 as SNEGSKA (reference sequence). This CDR3 region has 15 residues. The CDR3 here is CSASRIAGGGYEQYF. For the CDR3, the DNA is TGCAGTGCTAGCCGAATAGCGGGAGGTGGGTACGAGCAGTACTTC.

The rearrangement joins TRBV3-1 to TRBJ2-1; D is perhaps TRBD2 (7 bases). CDR3 length: 14 amino acids. Germline V CDR1 and CDR2: LGHDT, YNNKEL (reference sequence). V was trimmed by 11 bases and J by 9 bases, leaving 23 bases between them. CDR3 sequence (DNA): TGTGCCGTCCGCCGGGGGGCGGGAGAGGGTGAGCAGTTCTTC. Protein: CAVRRGAGEGEQFF.

This chain uses TRBV7-6 with TRBJ2-5; 8 nucleotides agree with TRBD2. The germline V gene encodes CDR1 SGHVS and CDR2 FNYEAQ. The CDR3 is 15 residues long. J gave up 1 base and V 4 bases, and 5 bases lay outside the gene matches. CDR3 bases: TGTGCCAGCAGCTCACAAGCGGGGGCCCAAGAGACCCAGTACTTC. Translating gives CASSSQAGAQETQYF.

This clonotype was seen repeatedly, ten times or more. The chain employs TRBV9 and TRBJ1-1; D may be TRBD1 (5 bases). Germline CDR1 SGDLS, CDR2 YYNGEE. There are 13 residues in the CDR3. The V gene lost 5 bases and the J gene lost 0 bases, with 8 bases spanning the gap. CDR3 sequence (DNA): TGTGCCAGCAGTTCGACAGTGAACACTGAAGCTTTCTTT. Protein product: CASSSTVNTEAFF.

This clonotype was seen a few times. The rearrangement links TRBV5-6 to TRBJ2-7; 10 nucleotides agree with TRBD2. Germline V gene data show CDR1 as SGHDT and CDR2 as YYEEEE. V was pared by 3 bases and J by 2 bases, with 8 bases of the junction left unmatched. This CDR3 is 16 amino acids long. The CDR3 loop reads CASSSDIAGGTYEQYF. The DNA of the CDR3 is TGTGCCAGCAGCTCAGATATAGCGGGGGGCACCTACGAGCAGTACTTC.

In this sample, this clonotype turned up once. The V gene is TRBV7-6, the J gene TRBJ2-7; D may match TRBD1 or TRBD2 (5 bases each). The CDR3 has 14 amino acids. V lost 1 base to trimming and J lost 4 bases, with 11 bases between them. The germline V gene has CDR1 SGHVS and CDR2 FNYEAQ. CDR3: CASSLGTRGYEQYF. CDR3 sequence (DNA): TGTGCCAGCAGCTTAGGGACGAGGGGTTACGAGCAGTACTTC.

This clonotype appeared many times. The genes are TRBV29-1 and TRBJ2-4; a weak D match, TRBD2 (6 bases). V lost 4 bases to trimming and J lost 8 bases, with 15 bases between them. CDR3 size: 13 residues. The germline V gene encodes CDR1 SQVTM and CDR2 ANQGSEA. In DNA form, the CDR3 reads TGCAGCGTTGTTGTCAGAACGGGGGACATTCAGTACTTC. Amino acid sequence: CSVVVRTGDIQYF.

The chain has TRBV13 and TRBJ2-2; TRBD2 matches at 9 bases. The CDR3 loop spans 17 amino acids. The V gene's germline CDR1 is PRHDT and CDR2 FYEKMQ (reference sequence). V shed 5 bases, J shed 3 bases, and the junction held 10 bases outside the gene matches. The CDR3 is CASSAPGTSRYTGELFF. The CDR3 DNA follows: TGTGCCAGCAGCGCTCCCGGGACTAGCAGATACACCGGGGAGCTGTTTTTT.